The clone carrying this T cell receptor beta chain was counted at least ten times. This record belongs to a study of control samples from healthy donors and cancer patients. Sequenced by immunoSEQ multiplex PCR; TCRdb stores in-frame clones only, minus some. In the table there are 100,000 to 150,000 clones, roughly 90% of which are singletons. The source material was blood. The sequence came from a man between 18 and 35 years old in good health.

The CDR3 bases are TGTGCCAGCAGTTTATCAGGCCCGGAAAAAGACTACACCTTC. It is translated as CASSLSGPEKDYTF. The chain employs TRBV28 and TRBJ1-2; no definite D call. Looked up from germline, CDR1 is MDHEN and CDR2 is SYDVKM. V lost 1 base to trimming and J lost 10 bases, with 16 bases between them. The length of the CDR3 is 14 residues.